This record concerns one T cell receptor beta chain sequence. Per the original data handling: The assay estimated nucleated cells by amplifying reference gene primers. Method: immunoSEQ multiplex PCR; TCRdb's copy keeps in-frame clones and lacks some. V and J calls and clone size follow that table, whereas D and trimming were derived from the DNA. This sample has around 290,000 clones; 80% to 90% occur once, and the top ten carry roughly 4.8%. Germline V CDR1 and CDR2: LGHNA, YNFKEQ. V was cut by 4 bases and J by 3 bases, with 9 bases left in between. This CDR3 contains 13 residues. This sample was included in a study of blood T cell repertoires in COVID-19. Study in general: The United States, Italy and Spain provided the acute and convalescent COVID-19 samples. T cells, B-cell-depleted T cells, or PBMCs provided the cDNA or gDNA that served as material.

The sequenced material came from peripheral blood. J is TRBJ1-1 and V is TRBV4-2; no definite D call. The clonotype was recovered from a man in his forties with acute or convalescent COVID-19. CDR3 sequence: CASSPPGHTEAFF. The CDR3 DNA reads as TGTGCCAGCAGCCCCCCTGGGCACACTGAAGCTTTCTTT.